This TCR beta chain was recovered during a study of CD8 T cells in ankylosing spondylitis. Trimming cost V 3 bases and J 2 bases, with 8 bases left between them. The germline CDR1 and CDR2 sequences are SGHTA and FQGNSA. This CDR3 contains 14 residues. Study-wide findings and caveats: What seemed typical of ankylosing spondylitis blood was a TCR beta motif built from several highly homologous variants. Past studies reported some motif variants in reactive arthritis synovial fluid and blood. Disease-linked clones displayed a CD8+ phenotype and appeared relatively rarely in peripheral blood.

For this clonotype: The target antigen is unknown.

Each TCR beta library was made by quantitative 5'-RACE that incorporated molecular barcodes. MiXCR was run by TCRdb on the 5' RACE reads, yielding one entry per CDR3 protein. The data contain 150,000 to 200,000 distinct CDR3 sequences, about a third of them seen just once; the ten biggest clones take up 5.5% to 7.5%. This chain connects TRBV7-2 to TRBJ1-5; D call uncertain. The origin of this receptor is a male donor with ankylosing spondylitis. The sample taken for sequencing was synovial fluid, either unsorted or a sorted T cell fraction (not recorded which). The CDR3 region has the DNA TGTGCCAGCAGCTTTAAGGGTGGCAATCAGCCCCAGCATTTT. Translating it yields CASSFKGGNQPQHF.